This T cell receptor (beta chain) appears in the sequencing data of a study of blood T cell repertoires in COVID-19. Authors' processing steps: Cell counts per sample came from amplifying reference gene primers. Method: immunoSEQ multiplex PCR; TCRdb's copy keeps in-frame clones and lacks some. V, J and clone size are taken as reported in that table, and D and trimming were inferred from the DNA itself. The sample contains about 230,000 clones, over 65% of which appear only once. Trimming took 2 bases from V and 8 from J, leaving 9 bases between them. Germline CDR1 MNHNS, CDR2 SASEGT. The CDR3 extends over 12 amino acids.

Specimen: peripheral blood. The chain links TRBV6-1 to TRBJ1-1; D uncertain. The receptor comes from a woman in her seventies with active or convalescent COVID-19. DNA for the CDR3: TGTGCCAGCAGTGAACGGGTCTTCGAAGCTTTCTTT. Translated: CASSERVFEAFF.